This entry concerns a single T cell receptor beta chain. The data were obtained in a study of CD8 T cells in Susac syndrome. The wider study: Of the sequenced Susac syndrome patients, more than five had active disease and about 8 were in remission. Patients with Susac syndrome were therapy-naive, on corticosteroids, or on intravenous immunoglobulin alone at blood draw.

This CDR3 is built from 17 residues. Germline CDR1 MGHRA, CDR2 YSYEKL. The trim removed 3 bases at V and 0 bases at J, leaving 7 bases unmatched. RNA was extracted with the RNeasy kit, and a quantity of roughly 0.45 to 1 ug was reverse transcribed using random hexamers. Each CDR3 protein is one row after TCRdb ran MiXCR on the immunoSEQ multiplex PCR reads. The sample records 240,000 or so distinct CDR3 sequences, around 96% being singletons. The chain uses TRBV4-1 and TRBJ1-1; TRBD1 agrees at 10 bases. The TCR sequence derives from a human donor with Susac syndrome. Specimen: CD4+ T cells from PBMCs. CDR3 sequence (DNA): TGCGCCAGCAGCCACGACAGGGGGCCCGGGATGAACACTGAAGCTTTCTTT. It encodes CASSHDRGPGMNTEAFF.